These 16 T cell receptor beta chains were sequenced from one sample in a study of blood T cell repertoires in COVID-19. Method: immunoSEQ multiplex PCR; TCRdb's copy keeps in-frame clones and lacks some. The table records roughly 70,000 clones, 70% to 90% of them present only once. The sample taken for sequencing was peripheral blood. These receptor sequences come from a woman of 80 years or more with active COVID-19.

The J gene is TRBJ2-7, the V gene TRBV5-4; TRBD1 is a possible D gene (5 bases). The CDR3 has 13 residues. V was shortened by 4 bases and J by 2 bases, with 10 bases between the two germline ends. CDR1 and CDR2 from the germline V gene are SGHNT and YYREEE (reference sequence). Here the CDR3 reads CASSVDIAYEQYF. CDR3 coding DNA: TGTGCCAGCAGCGTGGACATTGCCTACGAGCAGTACTTC.

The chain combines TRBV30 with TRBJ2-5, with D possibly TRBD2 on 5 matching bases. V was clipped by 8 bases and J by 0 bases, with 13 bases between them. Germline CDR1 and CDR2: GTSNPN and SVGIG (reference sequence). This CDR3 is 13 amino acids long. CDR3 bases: TGTGCCGGTAGTGGGAGTAACCAAGAGACCCAGTACTTC. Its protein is CAGSGSNQETQYF.

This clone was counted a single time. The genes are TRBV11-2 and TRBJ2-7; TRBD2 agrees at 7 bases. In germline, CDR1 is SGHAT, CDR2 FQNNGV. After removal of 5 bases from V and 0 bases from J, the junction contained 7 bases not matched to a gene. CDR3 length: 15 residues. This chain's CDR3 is CASSRHERDSYEQYF. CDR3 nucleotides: TGTGCCAGCAGCCGCCATGAGCGGGACTCCTACGAGCAGTACTTC.

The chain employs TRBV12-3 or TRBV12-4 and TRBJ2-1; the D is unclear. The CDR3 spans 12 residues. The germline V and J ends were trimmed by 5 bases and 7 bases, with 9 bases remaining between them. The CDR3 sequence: CASSPPRNEQFF. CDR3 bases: TGTGCCAGCAGTCCACCTAGAAATGAGCAGTTCTTC.

The CDR3 bases are TGTGCCAGCAGTCCCGGACTAGCGGGAGGGAATGAGCAGTTCTTC. As protein: CASSPGLAGGNEQFF. V gene TRBV6-4 combines with J gene TRBJ2-1, with 15 bases fitting TRBD2. V lost 5 bases and J lost 7; bases outside the gene matches: 3. Germline CDR1 is MRHNA and CDR2 is SNTAGT. The CDR3 length is 15 residues.

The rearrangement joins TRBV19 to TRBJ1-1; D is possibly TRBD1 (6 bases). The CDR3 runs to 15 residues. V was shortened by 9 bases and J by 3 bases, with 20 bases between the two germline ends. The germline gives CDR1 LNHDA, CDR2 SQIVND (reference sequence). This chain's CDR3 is CASQTFTGMDTEAFF. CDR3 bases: TGTGCCAGCCAGACGTTTACAGGGATGGACACTGAAGCTTTCTTT.

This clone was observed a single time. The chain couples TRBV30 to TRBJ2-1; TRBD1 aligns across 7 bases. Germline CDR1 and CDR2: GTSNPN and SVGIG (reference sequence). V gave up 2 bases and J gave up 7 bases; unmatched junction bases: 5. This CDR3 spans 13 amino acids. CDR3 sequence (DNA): TGTGCCTGGAGTCCAGGGGGTATAAATGAGCAGTTCTTC. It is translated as CAWSPGGINEQFF.

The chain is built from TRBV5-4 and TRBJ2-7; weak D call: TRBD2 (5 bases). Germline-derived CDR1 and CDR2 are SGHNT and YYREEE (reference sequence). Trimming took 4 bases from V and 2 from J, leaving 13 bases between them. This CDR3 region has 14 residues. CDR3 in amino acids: CASSPQTTPYEQYF. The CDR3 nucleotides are TGTGCCAGCAGCCCCCAGACTACCCCCTACGAGCAGTACTTC.

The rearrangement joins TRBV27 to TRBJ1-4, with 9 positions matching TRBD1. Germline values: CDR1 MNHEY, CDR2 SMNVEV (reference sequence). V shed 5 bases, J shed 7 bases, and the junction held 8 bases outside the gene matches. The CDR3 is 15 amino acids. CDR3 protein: CASSTRTGAREKLFF. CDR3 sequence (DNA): TGTGCCAGCAGTACCCGGACAGGGGCACGTGAAAAACTGTTTTTT.

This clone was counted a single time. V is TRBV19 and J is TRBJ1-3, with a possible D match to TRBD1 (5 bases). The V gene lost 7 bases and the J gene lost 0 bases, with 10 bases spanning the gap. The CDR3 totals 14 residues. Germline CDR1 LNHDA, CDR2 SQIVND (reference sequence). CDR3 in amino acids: CASKGANSGNTIYF. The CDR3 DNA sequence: TGTGCCAGTAAAGGGGCCAACTCTGGAAACACCATATATTTT.

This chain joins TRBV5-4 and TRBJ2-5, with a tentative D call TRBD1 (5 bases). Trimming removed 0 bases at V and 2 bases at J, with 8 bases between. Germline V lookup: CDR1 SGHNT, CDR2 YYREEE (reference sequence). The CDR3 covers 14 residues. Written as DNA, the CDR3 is TGTGCCAGCAGCTTGGAAGACAGACAAGAGACCCAGTACTTC. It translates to CASSLEDRQETQYF.

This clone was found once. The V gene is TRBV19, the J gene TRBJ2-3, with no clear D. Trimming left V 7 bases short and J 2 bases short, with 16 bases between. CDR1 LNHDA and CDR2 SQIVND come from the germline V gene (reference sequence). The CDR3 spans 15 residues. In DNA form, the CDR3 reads TGTGCCAGTACGCAAACCGGGTATAACACAGATACGCAGTATTTT. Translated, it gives CASTQTGYNTDTQYF.

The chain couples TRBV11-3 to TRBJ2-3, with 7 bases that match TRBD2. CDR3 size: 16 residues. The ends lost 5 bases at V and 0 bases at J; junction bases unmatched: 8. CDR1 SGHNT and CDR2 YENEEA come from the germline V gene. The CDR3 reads CASSPSRDYSTDTQYF. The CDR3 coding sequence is TGTGCCAGCAGCCCCTCCCGGGACTACAGCACAGATACGCAGTATTTT.

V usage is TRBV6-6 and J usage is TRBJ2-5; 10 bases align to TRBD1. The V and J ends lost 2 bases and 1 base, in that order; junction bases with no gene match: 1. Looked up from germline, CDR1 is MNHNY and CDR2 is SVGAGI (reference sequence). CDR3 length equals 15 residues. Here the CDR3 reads CASSYRQGAQETQYF. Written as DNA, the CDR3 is TGTGCCAGCAGTTACCGACAGGGGGCCCAAGAGACCCAGTACTTC.

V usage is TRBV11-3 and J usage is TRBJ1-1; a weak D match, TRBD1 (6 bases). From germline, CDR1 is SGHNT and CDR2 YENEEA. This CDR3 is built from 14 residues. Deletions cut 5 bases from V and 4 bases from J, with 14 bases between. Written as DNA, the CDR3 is TGTGCCAGCAGCCTTGGGACACTGAGCACTGAAGCTTTCTTT. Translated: CASSLGTLSTEAFF.

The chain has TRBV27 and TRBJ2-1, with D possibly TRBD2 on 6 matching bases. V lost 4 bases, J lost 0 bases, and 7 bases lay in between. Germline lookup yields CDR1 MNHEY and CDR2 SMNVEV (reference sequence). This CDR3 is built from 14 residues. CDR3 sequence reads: CASSWGLSYNEQFF. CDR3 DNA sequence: TGTGCCAGCAGTTGGGGACTCTCCTACAATGAGCAGTTCTTC.